Presented here are 4 T cell receptor beta chains from one specimen sequenced in a study of graft-versus-host responses after intestinal transplantation. Produced via immunoSEQ multiplex PCR; TCRdb's table is partial and in-frame only. This table has about 22,000 clones, about 60% appearing once. Sample: alloreactive CD4+ T cells from a mixed lymphocyte reaction culture, taken before intestinal transplant. The subset: CFSE-low proliferating T cells sorted from approximately six-day pre-transplant mixed lymphocyte reaction (GvH or HvG direction). These receptors were taken from a human patient who received an intestinal transplant.

Only a few counts were recorded for this clone. This chain joins TRBV27 and TRBJ1-2, with TRBD1 matching 8 bases. The CDR3 is 16 residues long. CDR1 is MNHEY, CDR2 SMNVEV, per germline (reference sequence). V was clipped by 5 bases and J by 1 base; unmatched bases: 9. The CDR3 bases are TGTGCCAGCAGTCTAAGACAGGGGAGGTTTAACTATGGCTACACCTTC. Amino acid sequence: CASSLRQGRFNYGYTF.

J is TRBJ2-3 and V is TRBV5-1, with TRBD2 matching 9 bases. With V trimmed by 4 bases and J by 5 bases, 5 bases remained unmatched. CDR1 is SGHRS, CDR2 YFSETQ, per germline. The length of the CDR3 is 14 residues. The CDR3 DNA reads as TGCGCCAGCAGCCGAGCGACTAGCGGAGATACGCAGTATTTT. Amino acids: CASSRATSGDTQYF.

CDR3 nucleotides: TGTGCCATCAGTGAGGTCCGGAACACCGGGGAGCTGTTTTTT. Translating it yields CAISEVRNTGELFF. V usage is TRBV10-3 and J usage is TRBJ2-2; D gene unclear. This CDR3 region has 14 residues. Germline V gene lookup returns CDR1 ENHRY and CDR2 SYGVKD. V was shortened by 2 bases and J by 1 base, with 5 bases between the two germline ends.

The V gene is TRBV29-1, the J gene TRBJ1-5; TRBD1 matches 7 bases. Germline CDR1 is SQVTM and CDR2 is ANQGSEA. CDR3 size: 13 residues. V gave up 5 bases and J gave up 7 bases; unmatched junction bases: 8. The chain's CDR3 is CSVQGQMGQPQHF. Written as DNA, the CDR3 is TGCAGCGTTCAGGGACAGATGGGACAGCCCCAGCATTTT.